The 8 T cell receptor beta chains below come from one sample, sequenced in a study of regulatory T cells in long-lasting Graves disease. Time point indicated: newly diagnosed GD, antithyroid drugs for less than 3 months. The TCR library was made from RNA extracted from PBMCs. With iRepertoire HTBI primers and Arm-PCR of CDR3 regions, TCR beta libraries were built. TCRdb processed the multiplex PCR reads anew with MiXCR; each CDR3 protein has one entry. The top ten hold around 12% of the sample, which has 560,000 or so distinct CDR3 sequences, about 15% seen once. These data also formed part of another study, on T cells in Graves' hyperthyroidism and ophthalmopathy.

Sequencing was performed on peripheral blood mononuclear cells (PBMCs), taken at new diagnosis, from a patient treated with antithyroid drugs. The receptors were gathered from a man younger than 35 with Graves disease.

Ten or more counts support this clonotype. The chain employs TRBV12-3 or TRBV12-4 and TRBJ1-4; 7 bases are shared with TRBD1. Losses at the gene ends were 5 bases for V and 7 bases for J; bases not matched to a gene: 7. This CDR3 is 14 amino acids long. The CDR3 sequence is CASSGTALGEKLFF. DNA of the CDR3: TGTGCCAGCAGTGGGACAGCTCTAGGTGAAAAACTGTTTTTT.

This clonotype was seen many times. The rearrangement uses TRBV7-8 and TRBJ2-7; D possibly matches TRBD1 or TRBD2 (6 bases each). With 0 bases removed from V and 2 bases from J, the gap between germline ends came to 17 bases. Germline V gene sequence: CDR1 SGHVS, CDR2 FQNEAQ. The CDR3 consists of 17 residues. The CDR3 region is CASSLARARGGTYEQYF. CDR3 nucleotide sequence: TGTGCCAGCAGCTTAGCGAGGGCCAGGGGAGGTACCTACGAGCAGTACTTC.

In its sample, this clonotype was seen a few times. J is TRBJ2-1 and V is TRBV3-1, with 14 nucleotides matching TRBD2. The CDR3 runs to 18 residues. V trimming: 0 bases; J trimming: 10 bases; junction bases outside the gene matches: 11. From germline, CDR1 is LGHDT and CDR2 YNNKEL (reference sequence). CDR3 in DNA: TGTGCCAGCAGCCAAGAGTCTCGACTAGCGGGAGGGTTTGAAGAGCAGTTCTTC. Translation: CASSQESRLAGGFEEQFF.

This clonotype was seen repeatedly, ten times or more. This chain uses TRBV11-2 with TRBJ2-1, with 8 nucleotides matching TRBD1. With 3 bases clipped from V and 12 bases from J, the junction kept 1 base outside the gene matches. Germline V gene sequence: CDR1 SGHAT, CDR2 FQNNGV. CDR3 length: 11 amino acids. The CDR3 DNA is TGTGCCAGCAGCTTCGACAGGGGGCAGTTCTTC. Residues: CASSFDRGQFF.

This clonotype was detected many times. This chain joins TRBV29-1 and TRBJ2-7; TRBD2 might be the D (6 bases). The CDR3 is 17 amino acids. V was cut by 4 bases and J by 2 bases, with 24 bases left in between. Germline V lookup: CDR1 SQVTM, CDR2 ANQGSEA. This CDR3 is CSVAKPPRLVATYEQYF. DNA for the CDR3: TGCAGCGTTGCGAAACCTCCTAGACTAGTGGCAACCTACGAGCAGTACTTC.

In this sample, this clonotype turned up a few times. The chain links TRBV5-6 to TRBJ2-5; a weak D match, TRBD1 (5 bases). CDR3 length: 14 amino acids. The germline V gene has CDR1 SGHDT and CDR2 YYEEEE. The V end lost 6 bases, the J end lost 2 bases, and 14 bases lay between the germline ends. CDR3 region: CASTGQGVQETQYF. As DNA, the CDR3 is TGTGCCAGCACCGGGCAGGGTGTACAAGAGACCCAGTACTTC.

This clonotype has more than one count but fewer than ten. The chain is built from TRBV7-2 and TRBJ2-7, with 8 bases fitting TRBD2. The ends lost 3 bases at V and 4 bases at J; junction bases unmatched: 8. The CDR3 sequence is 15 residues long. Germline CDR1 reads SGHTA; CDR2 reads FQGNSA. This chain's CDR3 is CASSFTAGGEYEQYF. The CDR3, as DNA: TGTGCCAGCAGCTTCACTGCGGGAGGAGAGTACGAGCAGTACTTC.

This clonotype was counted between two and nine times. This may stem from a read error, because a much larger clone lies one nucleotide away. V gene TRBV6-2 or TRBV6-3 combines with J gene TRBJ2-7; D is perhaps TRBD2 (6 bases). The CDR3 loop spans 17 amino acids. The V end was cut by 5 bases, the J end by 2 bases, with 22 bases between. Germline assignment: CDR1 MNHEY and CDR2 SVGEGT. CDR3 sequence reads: CASSRYPRQGGTYEQYF. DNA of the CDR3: TGTGCCAGCAGTAGGTACCCGCGCCAGGGAGGAACCTACGAGCAGTACTTC.